This T cell receptor (beta chain) was identified during a study of blood T cell repertoires in COVID-19. The sample holds one count of this clone. Sequencing used immunoSEQ multiplex PCR; TCRdb keeps in-frame clones, though not all of them. The data contain under 300,000 clones, over 70% of them singletons. The ends were cut back, 0 bases at V and 7 bases at J, with 9 bases in the middle. The CDR3 has 13 amino acids. The germline V gene has CDR1 ENHRY and CDR2 SYGVKD. This TCR came from a man older than 75 with acute or convalescent COVID-19. The sequenced sample consisted of peripheral blood. This chain connects TRBV10-3 to TRBJ1-2; D gene uncertain. CDR3 amino acids: CAISESLIIGYTF. The DNA of the CDR3 is TGTGCCATCAGTGAGTCGTTAATTATTGGCTACACCTTC.